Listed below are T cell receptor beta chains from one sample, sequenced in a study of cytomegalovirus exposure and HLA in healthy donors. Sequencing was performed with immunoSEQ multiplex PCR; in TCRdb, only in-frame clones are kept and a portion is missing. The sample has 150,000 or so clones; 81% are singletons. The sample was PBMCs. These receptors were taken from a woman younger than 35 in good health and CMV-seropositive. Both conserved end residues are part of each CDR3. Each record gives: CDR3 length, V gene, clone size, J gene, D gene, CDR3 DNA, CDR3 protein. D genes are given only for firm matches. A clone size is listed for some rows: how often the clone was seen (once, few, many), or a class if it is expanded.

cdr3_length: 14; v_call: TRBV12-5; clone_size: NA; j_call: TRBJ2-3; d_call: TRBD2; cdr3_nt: TGTGCTAGTGGTTCTAGCGGGGTCGCAGATACGCAGTATTTT; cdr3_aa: CASGSSGVADTQYF
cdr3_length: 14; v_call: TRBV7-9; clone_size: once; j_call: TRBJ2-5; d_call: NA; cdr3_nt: TGTGCCAGCAGCTTTTTGGGGGGAAGAGAGACCCAGTACTTC; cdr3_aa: CASSFLGGRETQYF
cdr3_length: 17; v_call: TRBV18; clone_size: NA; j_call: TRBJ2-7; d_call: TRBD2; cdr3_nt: TGTGCCAGCTCACCGTCGTATAGCGGGGGGACTAACTACGAGCAGTACTTC; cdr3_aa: CASSPSYSGGTNYEQYF
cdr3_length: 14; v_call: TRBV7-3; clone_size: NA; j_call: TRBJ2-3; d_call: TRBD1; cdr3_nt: TGTGCCAGCAGCCCGACAGGGTCCATGGATACGCAGTATTTT; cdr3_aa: CASSPTGSMDTQYF
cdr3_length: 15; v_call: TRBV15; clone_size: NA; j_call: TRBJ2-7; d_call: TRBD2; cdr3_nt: TGTGCCACCAGCAGGATGACTAGCGGGGCCTACGAGCAGTACTTC; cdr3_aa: CATSRMTSGAYEQYF
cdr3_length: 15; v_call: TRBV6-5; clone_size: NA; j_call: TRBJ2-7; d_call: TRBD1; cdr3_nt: TGTGCCAGCAGTTACTCACAGGGGTTGTCCTACGAGCAGTACTTC; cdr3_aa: CASSYSQGLSYEQYF
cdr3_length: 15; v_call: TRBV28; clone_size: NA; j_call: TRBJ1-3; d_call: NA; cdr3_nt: TGTGCCAGCAGTTTAGGGCTGACCTCTGGAAACACCATATATTTT; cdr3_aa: CASSLGLTSGNTIYF
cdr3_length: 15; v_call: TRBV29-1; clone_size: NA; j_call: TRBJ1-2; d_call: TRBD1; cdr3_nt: TGCAGCGTTGACCTGGGGACAGGGGGGGGTGAAGGCTACACCTTC; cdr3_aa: CSVDLGTGGGEGYTF
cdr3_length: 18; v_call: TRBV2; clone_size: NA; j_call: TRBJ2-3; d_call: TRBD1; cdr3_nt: TGTGCCAGCACCGATAGATTAGGGACAGGGAAATGGACAGATACGCAGTATTTT; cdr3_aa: CASTDRLGTGKWTDTQYF
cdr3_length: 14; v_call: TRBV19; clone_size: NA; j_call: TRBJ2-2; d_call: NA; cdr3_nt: TGTGCCAGTAGTATTGGAGGGCTCACCGGGGAGCTGTTTTTT; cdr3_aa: CASSIGGLTGELFF
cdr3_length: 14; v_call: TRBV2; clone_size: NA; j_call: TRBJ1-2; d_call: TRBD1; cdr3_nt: TGTGCCAGCAGTGGGACAGGGGATCTGGAAGGCTACACCTTC; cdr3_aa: CASSGTGDLEGYTF
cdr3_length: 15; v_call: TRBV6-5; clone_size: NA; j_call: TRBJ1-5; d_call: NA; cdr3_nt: TGTGCCAGCAGACCTCCGGGGAGTAGCAATCAGCCCCAGCATTTT; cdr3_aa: CASRPPGSSNQPQHF
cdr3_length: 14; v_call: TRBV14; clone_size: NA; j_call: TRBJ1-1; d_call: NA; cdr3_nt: TGTGCCAGCAGCCAAGGGCGGATTTACACTGAAGCTTTCTTT; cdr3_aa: CASSQGRIYTEAFF
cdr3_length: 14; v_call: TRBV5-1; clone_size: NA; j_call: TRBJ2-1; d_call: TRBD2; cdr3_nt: TGCGCCAGCAGTATGGGACTAGCGATCGATGAGCAGTTCTTC; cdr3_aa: CASSMGLAIDEQFF
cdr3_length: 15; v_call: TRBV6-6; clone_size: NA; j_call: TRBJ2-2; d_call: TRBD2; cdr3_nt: TGTGCCAGCAGTTCCGGCGGGGGGGTTAACGGGGAGCTGTTTTTT; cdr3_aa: CASSSGGGVNGELFF
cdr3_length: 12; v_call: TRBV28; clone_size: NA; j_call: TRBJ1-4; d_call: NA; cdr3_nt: TGTGCCATCCTAGAGGGTAATGAAAAACTGTTTTTT; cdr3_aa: CAILEGNEKLFF
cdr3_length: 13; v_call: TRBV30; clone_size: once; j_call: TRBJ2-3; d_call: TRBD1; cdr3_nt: TGTGCCTGGAGTATAAGGGGGCTTAATACGCAGTATTTT; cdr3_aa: CAWSIRGLNTQYF
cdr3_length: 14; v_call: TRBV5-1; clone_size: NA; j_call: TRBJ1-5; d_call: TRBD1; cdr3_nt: TGCGCCAGCAGTCCAGGGGGCGGCAATCAGCCCCAGCATTTT; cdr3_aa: CASSPGGGNQPQHF
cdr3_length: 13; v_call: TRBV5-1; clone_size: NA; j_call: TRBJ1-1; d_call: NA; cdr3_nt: TGCGCCAGCAGCGACGGCCCGGGAACTGAAGCTTTCTTT; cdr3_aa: CASSDGPGTEAFF
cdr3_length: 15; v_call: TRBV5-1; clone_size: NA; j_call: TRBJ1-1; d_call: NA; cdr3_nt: TGCGCCAGCAGCCGGAGAACGGGGGAGGGGACTGAAGCTTTCTTT; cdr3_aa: CASSRRTGEGTEAFF
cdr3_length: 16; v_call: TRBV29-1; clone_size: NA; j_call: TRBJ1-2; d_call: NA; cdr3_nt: TGCAGCGTTGGGGGTCAACAGGGACCTCCATATACCGGCTACACCTTC; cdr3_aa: CSVGGQQGPPYTGYTF
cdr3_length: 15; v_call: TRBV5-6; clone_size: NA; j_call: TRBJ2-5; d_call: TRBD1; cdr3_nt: TGTGCCAGCAGCATGACAGGGGGCAACCAAGAGACCCAGTACTTC; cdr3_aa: CASSMTGGNQETQYF
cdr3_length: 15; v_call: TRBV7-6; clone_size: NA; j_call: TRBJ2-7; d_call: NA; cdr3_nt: TGTGCCAGCAGCCTTAACGGGGCGACAGGTAACGAGCAGTACTTC; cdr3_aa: CASSLNGATGNEQYF
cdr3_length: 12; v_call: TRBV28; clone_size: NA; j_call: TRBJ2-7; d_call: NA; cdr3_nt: TGTGCCAGCAGTCTAGTGGGTTACGAGCAGTACTTC; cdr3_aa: CASSLVGYEQYF
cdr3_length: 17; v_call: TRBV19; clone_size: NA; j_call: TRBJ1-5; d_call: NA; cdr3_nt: TGTGCCAGTAGTATACCCAGCAGGTTATATAGCAATCAGCCCCAGCATTTT; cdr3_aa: CASSIPSRLYSNQPQHF
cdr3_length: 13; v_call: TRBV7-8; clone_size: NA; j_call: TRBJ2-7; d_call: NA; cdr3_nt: TGTGCCAGCAGCTTGGGCGCCCGGGAGGAGCAGTACTTC; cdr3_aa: CASSLGAREEQYF
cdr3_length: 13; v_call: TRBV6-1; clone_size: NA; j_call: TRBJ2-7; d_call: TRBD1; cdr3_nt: TGTGCCAGCAGAGGACAGGGGGAGTACGAGCAGTACTTC; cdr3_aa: CASRGQGEYEQYF
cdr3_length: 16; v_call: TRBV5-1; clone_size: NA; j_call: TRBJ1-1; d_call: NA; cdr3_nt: TGCGCCAGCAGCTTGGACCCCCCCGGGGGACGGACTGAAGCTTTCTTT; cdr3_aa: CASSLDPPGGRTEAFF
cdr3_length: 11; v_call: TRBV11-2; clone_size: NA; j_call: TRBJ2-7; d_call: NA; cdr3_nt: TGTGCCAGCAGCCCAAACTACGAGCAGTACTTC; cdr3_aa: CASSPNYEQYF
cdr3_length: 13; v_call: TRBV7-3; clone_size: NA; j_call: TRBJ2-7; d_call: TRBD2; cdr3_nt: TGTGCCAGCAGCCCGGGACGGGAGGGAGAGCAGTACTTC; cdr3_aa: CASSPGREGEQYF
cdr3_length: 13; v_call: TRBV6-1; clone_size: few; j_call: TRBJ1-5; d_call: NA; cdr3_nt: TGTGCCAGCATCCTTCAAGCCGATCAGCCCCAGCATTTT; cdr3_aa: CASILQADQPQHF
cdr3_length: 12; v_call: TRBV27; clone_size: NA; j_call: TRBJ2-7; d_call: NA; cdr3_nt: TGTGCCAGCGGGGGCTCCTCCTACGAGCAGTACTTC; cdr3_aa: CASGGSSYEQYF
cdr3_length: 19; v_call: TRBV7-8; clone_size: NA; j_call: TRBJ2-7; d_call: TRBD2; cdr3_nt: TGTGCCAGCAGCTTAGGCCCTCTCCCTCTAGCGGGGACATACTACGAGCAGTACTTC; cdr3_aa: CASSLGPLPLAGTYYEQYF
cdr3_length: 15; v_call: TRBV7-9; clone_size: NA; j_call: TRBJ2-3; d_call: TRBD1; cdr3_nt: TGTGCCAGCAGCTCAACGGACAGGACCGCAGATACGCAGTATTTT; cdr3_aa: CASSSTDRTADTQYF
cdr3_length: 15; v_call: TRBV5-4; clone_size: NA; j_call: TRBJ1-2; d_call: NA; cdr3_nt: TGTGCCAGCAAGGCAGGCAAGATGACTAACTATGGCTACACCTTC; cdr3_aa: CASKAGKMTNYGYTF
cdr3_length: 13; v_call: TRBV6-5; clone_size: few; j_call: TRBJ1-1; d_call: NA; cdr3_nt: TGTGCCAGCAGTCACCGGACAGAAGTTGAAGCTTTCTTT; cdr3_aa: CASSHRTEVEAFF
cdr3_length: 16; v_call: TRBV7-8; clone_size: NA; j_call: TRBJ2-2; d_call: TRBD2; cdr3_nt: TGTGCCAGCAGCTTAGCTGGGACTAGCGAAGCCGGGGAGCTGTTTTTT; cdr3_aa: CASSLAGTSEAGELFF
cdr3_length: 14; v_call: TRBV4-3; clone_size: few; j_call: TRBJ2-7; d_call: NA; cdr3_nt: TGCGCCAGCAGCCAAGACAGGAATTTCTACGAGCAGTACTTC; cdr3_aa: CASSQDRNFYEQYF
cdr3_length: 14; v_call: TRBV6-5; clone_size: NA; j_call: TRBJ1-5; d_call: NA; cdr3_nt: TGTGCCAGCAGCCCGGGGGGGGGCAACCAGCCCCAGCATTTT; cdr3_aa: CASSPGGGNQPQHF
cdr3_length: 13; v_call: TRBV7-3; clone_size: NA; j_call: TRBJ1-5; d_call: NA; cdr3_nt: TGTGCCAGCAGCCGTACACAGGGACAGCCCCAGCATTTT; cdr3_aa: CASSRTQGQPQHF
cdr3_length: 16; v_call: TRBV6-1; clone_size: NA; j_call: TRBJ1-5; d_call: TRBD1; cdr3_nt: TGTGCCAGCAGTGGACAGGGTTGGTCCCCAAGTCAGCCCCAGCATTTT; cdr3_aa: CASSGQGWSPSQPQHF
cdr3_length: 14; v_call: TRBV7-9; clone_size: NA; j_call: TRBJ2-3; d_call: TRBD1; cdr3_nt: TGTGCCAGCAGCCCCGGACAGGGCACAGATACGCAGTATTTT; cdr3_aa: CASSPGQGTDTQYF
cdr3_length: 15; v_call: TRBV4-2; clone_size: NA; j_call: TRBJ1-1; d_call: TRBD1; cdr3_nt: TGTGCCAGCAGCCAAGAGGACAGGGGAAGCGGTGAAGCTTTCTTT; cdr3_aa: CASSQEDRGSGEAFF
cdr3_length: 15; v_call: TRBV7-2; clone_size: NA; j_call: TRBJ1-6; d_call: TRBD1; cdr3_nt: TGTGCCAGCAGCCCAGGGGACAGCGGTAATTCACCCCTCCACTTT; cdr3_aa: CASSPGDSGNSPLHF
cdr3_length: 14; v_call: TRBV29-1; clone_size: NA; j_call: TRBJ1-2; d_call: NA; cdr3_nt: TGCAGCGCGAATGAACGGGGGGGGAACTATGGCTACACCTTC; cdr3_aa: CSANERGGNYGYTF
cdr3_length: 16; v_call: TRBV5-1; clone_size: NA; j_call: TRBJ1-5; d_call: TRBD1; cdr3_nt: TGCGCCAGCAGCTTGTTAGGGACAGGGGGCGGGGAGCCCCAGCATTTT; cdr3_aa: CASSLLGTGGGEPQHF
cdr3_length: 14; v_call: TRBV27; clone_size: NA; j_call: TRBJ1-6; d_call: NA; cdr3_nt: TGTGCCAGCAGTGACTGGCGGGAAAATTCACCCCTCCACTTT; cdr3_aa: CASSDWRENSPLHF
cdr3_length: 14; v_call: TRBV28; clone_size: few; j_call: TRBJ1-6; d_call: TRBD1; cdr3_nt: TGTGCCAGCAGTCCCGGGACAGGGGGGACACCCCTCCACTTT; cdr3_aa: CASSPGTGGTPLHF
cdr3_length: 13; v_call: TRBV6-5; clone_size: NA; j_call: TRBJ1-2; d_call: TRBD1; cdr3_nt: TGTGCCAGCAGTGTGGACAGGACCTATGGCTACACCTTC; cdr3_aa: CASSVDRTYGYTF
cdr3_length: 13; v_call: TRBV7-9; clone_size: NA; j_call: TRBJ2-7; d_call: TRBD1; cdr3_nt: TGTGCCAGCAGCTTAGGGGGACAGTACGAGCAGTACTTC; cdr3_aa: CASSLGGQYEQYF
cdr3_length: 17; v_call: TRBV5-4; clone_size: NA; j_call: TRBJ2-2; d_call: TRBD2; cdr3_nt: TGTGCCAGCAGCCAACCTAGCGGGGGACAAAGGAGCGGGGAGCTGTTTTTT; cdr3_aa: CASSQPSGGQRSGELFF
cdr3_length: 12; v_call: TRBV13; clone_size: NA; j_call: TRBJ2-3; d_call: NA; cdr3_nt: TGTGCCAGCAGCTTAGGTCGAGGTACGCAGTATTTT; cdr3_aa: CASSLGRGTQYF
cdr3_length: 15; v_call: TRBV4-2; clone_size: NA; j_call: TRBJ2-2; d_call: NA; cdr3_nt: TGTGCCAGCAGCCAACAACTCGGGGACACCGGGGAGCTGTTTTTT; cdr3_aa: CASSQQLGDTGELFF
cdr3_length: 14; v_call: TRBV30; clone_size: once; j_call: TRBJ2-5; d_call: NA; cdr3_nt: TGTGCCTGGAGTGTTGCCAGGTTGCAAGAGACCCAGTACTTC; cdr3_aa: CAWSVARLQETQYF